This T cell receptor (beta chain) was profiled in a study of blood T cell repertoires in COVID-19. Turning to the study itself: Collection of acute and convalescent COVID-19 samples took place in the United States, Italy and Spain. T cells, B-cell-depleted T cells, or PBMCs supplied cDNA or gDNA.

The CDR3 loop spans 15 amino acids. V trimming: 5 bases; J trimming: 1 base; junction bases outside the gene matches: 2. Germline-derived CDR1 and CDR2 are SGHTA and FQGTGA. The authors' processing: Reference gene primer amplification gave estimated nucleated cell counts. Produced via immunoSEQ multiplex PCR; TCRdb's table is partial and in-frame only. V, J and clone size are those of that table, while D and trimming were read from the DNA. Among around 300,000 clones listed, 86% were seen once. The source is a woman aged 25-40 years with active or convalescent COVID-19. The V gene is TRBV7-3, the J gene TRBJ2-3, with 11 bases fitting TRBD2. Material for sequencing was peripheral blood. The CDR3 sequence is CASSQGLAGTDTQYF. DNA of the CDR3: TGTGCCAGCAGCCAGGGACTAGCGGGCACAGATACGCAGTATTTT.